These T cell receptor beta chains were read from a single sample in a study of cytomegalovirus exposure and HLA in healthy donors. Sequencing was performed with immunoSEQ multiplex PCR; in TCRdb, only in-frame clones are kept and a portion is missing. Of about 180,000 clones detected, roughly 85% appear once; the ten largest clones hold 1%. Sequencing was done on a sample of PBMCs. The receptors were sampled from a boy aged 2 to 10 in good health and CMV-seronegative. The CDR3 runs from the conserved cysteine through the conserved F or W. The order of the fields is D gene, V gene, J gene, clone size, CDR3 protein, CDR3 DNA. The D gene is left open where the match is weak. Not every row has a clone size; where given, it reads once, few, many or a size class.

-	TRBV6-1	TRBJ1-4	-	CASSESTLRGEKLFF	TGTGCCAGCAGTGAATCGACCCTAAGGGGTGAAAAACTGTTTTTT
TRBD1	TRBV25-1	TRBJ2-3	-	CASSFPAGGGSTDTQYF	TGTGCCAGCAGTTTCCCCGCAGGGGGCGGGAGCACAGATACGCAGTATTTT
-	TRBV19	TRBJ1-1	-	CASSGQVKVNTEAFF	TGTGCCAGTAGTGGGCAGGTTAAGGTGAACACTGAAGCTTTCTTT
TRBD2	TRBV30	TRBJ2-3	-	CAWTAGGVADTQYF	TGTGCCTGGACCGCCGGGGGGGTGGCAGATACGCAGTATTTT
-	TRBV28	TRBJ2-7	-	CASRHEYEQYF	TGTGCCAGCCGACACGAATACGAGCAGTACTTC
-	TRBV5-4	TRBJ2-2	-	CASSRGVENTGELFF	TGTGCCAGCAGCCGCGGTGTGGAGAACACCGGGGAGCTGTTTTTT
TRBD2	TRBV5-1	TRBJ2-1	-	CASSLGLAGNPYNEQFF	TGCGCCAGCAGCTTGGGTCTAGCGGGGAACCCCTACAATGAGCAGTTCTTC
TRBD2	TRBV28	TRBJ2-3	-	CASRERGSTDTQYF	TGTGCCAGCAGGGAGCGGGGTAGCACAGATACGCAGTATTTT
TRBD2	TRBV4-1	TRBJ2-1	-	CASSQEGVRLVAGENEQFF	TGCGCCAGCAGCCAAGAAGGTGTCAGGCTGGTGGCGGGAGAGAATGAGCAGTTCTTC
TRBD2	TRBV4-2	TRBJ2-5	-	CASSPPLAGEQYF	TGTGCCAGCAGCCCCCCCCTAGCGGGAGAGCAGTACTTC
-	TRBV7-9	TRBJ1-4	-	CASSPTALNEKLFF	TGTGCCAGCAGCCCTACCGCACTTAATGAAAAACTGTTTTTT
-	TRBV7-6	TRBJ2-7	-	CASSLAEGAYEQYF	TGTGCCAGCAGCTTAGCAGAGGGAGCCTACGAGCAGTACTTC
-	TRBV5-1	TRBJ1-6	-	CASSLVGGYFTSPLHF	TGCGCCAGCAGCTTGGTGGGGGGGTACTTTACTTCACCCCTCCACTTT
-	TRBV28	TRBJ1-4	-	CASSLSGEGTNEKLFF	TGTGCCAGCAGTTTATCGGGGGAGGGTACTAATGAAAAACTGTTTTTT
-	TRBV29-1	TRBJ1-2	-	CSVWGRDNYGYTF	TGCAGCGTCTGGGGCAGGGATAACTATGGCTACACCTTC
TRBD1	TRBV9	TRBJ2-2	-	CASSATGDYTGELFF	TGTGCCAGCAGCGCGACAGGGGATTACACCGGGGAGCTGTTTTTT
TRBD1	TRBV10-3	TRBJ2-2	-	CAIRGDRANTGELFF	TGTGCCATCAGGGGAGACAGGGCCAACACCGGGGAGCTGTTTTTT
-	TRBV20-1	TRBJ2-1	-	CSASRNEQFF	TGCAGTGCGTCGAGGAATGAGCAGTTCTTC
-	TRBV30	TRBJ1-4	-	CAWSIGHNEKLFF	TGTGCCTGGAGTATTGGGCATAATGAAAAACTGTTTTTT
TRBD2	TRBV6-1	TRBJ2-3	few	CASSEEGTRRVEDTQYF	TGTGCCAGCAGTGAAGAAGGGACTAGAAGAGTGGAGGATACGCAGTATTTT
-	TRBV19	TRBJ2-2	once	CASSIQVVAGELFF	TGTGCCAGTAGTATCCAGGTCGTCGCCGGGGAGCTGTTTTTT
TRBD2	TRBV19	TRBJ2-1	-	CASSIRTSGGMQFF	TGTGCCAGTAGTATTCGGACTAGCGGGGGGATGCAGTTCTTC
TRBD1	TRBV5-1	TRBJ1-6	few	CASSPRQGENSPLHF	TGCGCCAGCAGCCCCAGACAGGGGGAGAATTCACCCCTCCACTTT
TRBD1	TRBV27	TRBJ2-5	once	CASSLTGVNRRETQYF	TGTGCCAGCAGTTTGACAGGGGTAAATCGGCGAGAGACCCAGTACTTC
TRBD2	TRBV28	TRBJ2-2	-	CATSTSGSAKVTGELFF	TGTGCCACGTCGACTAGCGGGAGTGCGAAGGTCACCGGGGAGCTGTTTTTT
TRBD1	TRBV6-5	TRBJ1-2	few	CASSGTGLTYGYTF	TGTGCCAGCAGCGGGACAGGGCTTACCTATGGCTACACCTTC
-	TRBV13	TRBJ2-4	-	CASSARGRGIAKNIQYF	TGTGCCAGCAGCGCGCGGGGTAGGGGAATCGCCAAAAACATTCAGTACTTC
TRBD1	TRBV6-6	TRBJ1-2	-	CASRYRDRDWYGYTF	TGTGCCAGCAGATACCGGGACAGGGACTGGTATGGCTACACCTTC
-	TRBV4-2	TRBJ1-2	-	CASSRELQGYGYTF	TGTGCCAGCAGCCGGGAACTACAGGGTTATGGCTACACCTTC
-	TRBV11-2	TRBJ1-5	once	CASSLGGQGLPQHF	TGTGCCAGCAGCTTAGGGGGGCAGGGGTTGCCCCAGCATTTT
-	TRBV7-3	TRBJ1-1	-	CASSLSGGGEAFF	TGTGCCAGCAGCTTAAGTGGGGGCGGTGAAGCTTTCTTT
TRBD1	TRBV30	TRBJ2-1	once	CAWGWGQGEDEQFF	TGTGCCTGGGGATGGGGACAGGGAGAAGATGAGCAGTTCTTC
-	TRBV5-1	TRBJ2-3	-	CASSEGGPLPDTQYF	TGCGCCAGCAGCGAGGGGGGGCCTCTCCCAGATACGCAGTATTTT
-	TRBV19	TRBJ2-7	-	CASTGGGIYEQYF	TGTGCCAGTACCGGAGGCGGGATCTACGAGCAGTACTTC
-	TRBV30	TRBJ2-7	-	CAWSRGRGYEQYF	TGTGCCTGGAGTCGGGGGAGAGGGTACGAGCAGTACTTC
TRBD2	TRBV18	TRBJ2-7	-	CASSPGGVGYEQYF	TGTGCCAGCTCACCCGGGGGGGTAGGCTACGAGCAGTACTTC
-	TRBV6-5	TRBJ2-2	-	CASNAAGELFF	TGTGCCAGCAATGCGGCCGGGGAGCTGTTTTTT
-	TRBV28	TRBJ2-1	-	CASSSVSSYNEQFF	TGTGCCAGCAGTTCTGTCAGTTCCTACAATGAGCAGTTCTTC
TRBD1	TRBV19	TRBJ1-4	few	CASSRDRASWGKGEKLFF	TGTGCCAGTAGCCGGGACAGGGCGTCTTGGGGGAAGGGAGAAAAACTGTTTTTT
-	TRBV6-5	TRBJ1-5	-	CASSYSGVGVQPQHF	TGTGCCAGCAGTTACTCAGGGGTCGGAGTTCAGCCCCAGCATTTT